The T cell receptor beta chain described here comes from a study of T cells in Graves' hyperthyroidism and ophthalmopathy (dated by TCRdb to the late 2010s). Describing the broader study: Peripheral blood samples were taken at the time of initial diagnosis, prior to any treatment. A discovery cohort of about a hundred patients, about 44 with Graves' ophthalmopathy and over 55 with stable Graves' hyperthyroidism, was used to find distinguishing TCR V-J signatures. Prospective prediction of ophthalmopathy was tested in an independent validation cohort consisting of some 20 hyperthyroidism patients and some 17 patients who later progressed to ophthalmopathy. The 75 to 100 discovery patients were randomly split 7:3 into training and test sets. The study also compared thyroid tissue and blood T-cell repertoires from roughly 6 Graves' hyperthyroidism patients. Once sampling was done, hyperthyroidism patients were given methimazole at a starting dose of 30 mg daily, whereas ophthalmopathy patients were given high-dose intravenous methylprednisolone. According to the paper, TCR Vbeta CDR3 sequencing was carried out on around 140 peripheral blood samples, which came from fewer than 50 ophthalmopathy, 75 or so hyperthyroidism and approximately 17 progressor patients.

The TCR beta CDR3 regions were amplified from RNA transcripts. The TCR CDR3 was subjected to a first round of RT-PCR using the HTBI primer set and the Qiagen OneStep RT-PCR kit. Libraries were constructed in a second round of multiplex PCR, after which size selection and purification were carried out. Sequencing of the libraries was done on an Illumina HiSeq2000 using paired-end 100 bp reads. In the original analysis: SOAPnuke was used to process the raw data, with reads discarded if the reads contained adapters or uncalled bases, had a mean Phred below 15, or lacked an exact constant-primer or identifier match. COPE v1.2.5 was used to merge the high-quality paired reads, and each unique nucleotide sequence was defined as a clonotype. MiTCR v1.1 was used to align clonotypes to the IMGT TRBV, TRBD and TRBJ reference segments. Analysis was restricted to V-J combinations with a frequency above 0.0001, which covered over 98% of repertoires. A TCS score was defined as the ratio of F50 (clonal expansion) to E x V (chaos), with BLOSUM62-based TCRdist applied between CDR3 peptides within each V-J. Welch's t-statistics and random forest reduced fewer than 600 V-J features to 13, which were used in a naive Bayes classifier (R e1071). TCRdb applied fastp at Q25 and MiXCR to the public reads, then kept only in-frame beta chains. Records with the same CDR3 protein are collapsed into one entry carrying the most frequent genes and DNA. The V and J calls here are based on TCRdb, not the publication. For this sample there are 300,000 to 500,000 distinct CDR3 sequences; more than 13% appear just once. The ten largest clones take up about 33% of the sample.

Stable Graves' hyperthyroidism was defined as the absence of progression to ophthalmopathy over 18 months of follow-up. Hyperthyroidism patients were newly diagnosed, had a disease duration of under 2 months, and were aged 18 to 65 years. The study excluded patients with uncontrolled infections, other autoimmune diseases, pregnancy or lactation. Diagnoses were based on clinical symptoms, serum thyroxine and TRAb, thyroid ultrasound and orbital computed tomography. PBMCs were isolated from about 10 ml of fresh peripheral blood by Ficoll-Paque density gradient centrifugation. Total RNA was extracted with Trizol reagent, and quality was checked on an Agilent 2100 Bioanalyzer. Points the paper makes about the study in general: In cross-validation, a model built on a 13 V-J signature told ophthalmopathy apart from stable hyperthyroidism with just under 90% sensitivity and 81% to 82% specificity, and in testing the same model reached 80%/75%. Most expanded thyroid clonotypes (frequency above 0.001) were also found in blood, which suggests that blood repertoires may mirror thyroid immune responses. No statistical method was used to fix the sample size in advance, and group allocation was not hidden from the investigators. In validation, the model predicted progression to ophthalmopathy with approximately 71% sensitivity and 72% to 85% specificity, a median of about 6.7 months before onset.

In this sample, this clonotype turned up a few times. The antigen it recognizes is unknown. No clone much larger than this one lies a single base away; base qualities are absent. Trimming takes 2 bases off V and 2 bases off J; junction bases not matched to a gene: 5. The CDR3 numbers 16 residues from cysteine through phenylalanine. Just the 48-base CDR3 DNA is kept, in frame starting at base 1. CDR1 is given as KGHSH and CDR2 as LQKENI, both from the germline V gene. Recombination linked TRBV18 to TRBJ2-3; 9 junctional bases match TRBD1. The sequenced sample was blood. The source of this sequence is a woman in her twenties or thirties with Graves' hyperthyroidism. The CDR3 is CASSPGTGSYTDTQYF. The DNA is TGTGCCAGCTCACCAGGGACAGGGTCCTACACAGATACGCAGTATTTT.